In this sample, the clone carrying this T cell receptor (beta chain) turned up a few times. The data are from a study of identical twins. CDR3 length: 18 amino acids. CDR1 is SNHLY, CDR2 FYNNEI, per germline. Unmatched junction bases numbered 11, after V lost 4 bases and J lost 1 base. TCRdb used MiXCR to reprocess the 5' RACE reads, holding one entry per CDR3 protein. The sample includes 200,000 or so distinct CDR3 sequences, around a sixth seen only once; the top ten take 35% to 50%. The data were also submitted as part of a second study, on T cells expressing NK-cell markers.

The sequence derives from a woman in her late teens or twenties in good health. The specimen was CD8+ T cells sorted from blood. The V and J genes are TRBV2 and TRBJ2-3, with 10 bases that match TRBD2. The DNA for the CDR3 is TGTGCCAGCAGTGGAGGGACTTACGGGACTAGCGGCACAGATACGCAGTATTTT. The encoded protein is CASSGGTYGTSGTDTQYF.